This passage covers 31 T cell receptor beta chains from one sample sequenced in a study of neurological immune-mediated disorders. TCRdb re-derived calls from the 5' RACE reads in MiXCR, one entry per CDR3 protein. The sample has about 21,000 distinct CDR3 sequences; 5% to 7% are singletons. Material: CD8+ T cells from blood. These receptors came from a man between 18 and 29 years old in good health.

The table lists this clonotype with many counts. The chain has TRBV6-5 and TRBJ1-5; TRBD1 is a possible D gene (6 bases). CDR3 size: 17 residues. The germline V gene encodes CDR1 MNHEY and CDR2 SVGAGI. Trimming pared 0 bases from V and 1 base from J, leaving 13 bases between. Written as DNA, the CDR3 is TGTGCCAGCAGTTACTCGTTCGGGGGGGCAAGCAATCAGCCCCAGCATTTT. This sequence encodes CASSYSFGGASNQPQHF.

This clonotype was counted at least ten times. This chain joins TRBV4-2 and TRBJ1-4; D possibly corresponds to TRBD1 (5 bases). Per germline, CDR1 LGHNA and CDR2 YNFKEQ. CDR3 length: 14 amino acids. Trimming shortened V by 7 bases and J by 6 bases, and 15 bases separated the two germline ends. The CDR3 nucleotides are TGTGCCAGCACCGACGATTGGGGGGATGAAAAACTGTTTTTT. This sequence encodes CASTDDWGDEKLFF.

There are many counts of this clonotype. The chain joins TRBV10-1 to TRBJ1-2; 10 nucleotides agree with TRBD1. The length of the CDR3 is 18 residues. V dropped 6 bases and J dropped 2; count of bases not matched to a gene: 15. Germline values: CDR1 WNHNN, CDR2 SYGVQD (reference sequence). The chain's CDR3 is CASRSPGQGFSGNYGYTF. The CDR3 DNA reads as TGCGCCAGCAGGAGTCCGGGACAGGGGTTTTCAGGGAACTATGGCTACACCTTC.

This clonotype was observed many times. This sequence joins TRBV7-6 and TRBJ2-7; D is perhaps TRBD1 (6 bases). The CDR3 loop spans 14 amino acids. Between the trimmed V and J ends, which lost 4 bases and 2 bases, there was a span of 12 bases. The germline V gene encodes CDR1 SGHVS and CDR2 FNYEAQ. The CDR3 DNA sequence: TGTGCCAGCAGCTACCGGGACACTGCCTACGAGCAGTACTTC. Translating gives CASSYRDTAYEQYF.

This clonotype was observed many times. The chain has TRBV7-9 and TRBJ1-4, with D perhaps TRBD1 (5 bases). CDR1 SEHNR and CDR2 FQNEAQ come from the germline V gene (reference sequence). V shed 0 bases and J shed 7 bases, with 9 bases lying between them. The CDR3 is 14 amino acids. The CDR3 DNA sequence: TGTGCCAGCAGCTTAGCCCGGACAAGTGAAAAACTGTTTTTT. It yields the protein CASSLARTSEKLFF.

Many counts were recorded for this clonotype. The CDR3 DNA follows: TGTGCCAGCAGCCCCGTTTTTGGAATGAACACTGAAGCTTTCTTT. It specifies CASSPVFGMNTEAFF. The chain carries TRBV7-9 and TRBJ1-1, with D hard to call. This CDR3 comprises 15 residues. The ends were cut back, 5 bases at V and 0 bases at J, with 13 bases in the middle. CDR1 SEHNR and CDR2 FQNEAQ come from the germline V gene (reference sequence).

There are many counts of this clonotype. The V and J genes are TRBV5-1 and TRBJ2-7; the match to TRBD1 covers 8 bases. From germline, CDR1 is SGHRS and CDR2 YFSETQ. This CDR3 has 15 amino acids. Germline trimming cut 5 bases from V and 6 bases from J; bases unmatched to any gene: 13. CDR3 nucleotide sequence: TGCGCCAGCAGACACGGGTGGACAGGGTCTCCCGAGCAGTACTTC. It translates to CASRHGWTGSPEQYF.

The sample holds many counts of this clonotype. V is TRBV11-2 and J is TRBJ2-4; weak D call: TRBD1 (5 bases). Looked up from germline, CDR1 is SGHAT and CDR2 is FQNNGV. Trimming cost V 4 bases and J 4 bases, with 14 bases left between them. The CDR3 loop spans 15 amino acids. This chain's CDR3 is CASSSSVTAKNIQYF. The CDR3 region has the DNA TGTGCCAGCAGCTCCTCAGTGACAGCTAAAAACATTCAGTACTTC.

This clonotype was recorded at least ten times. The CDR3 region has the DNA TGTGCCAGCCTCGGGACGGAGAACACTGAAGCTTTCTTT. Translating gives CASLGTENTEAFF. V gene TRBV5-8 combines with J gene TRBJ1-1; the D gene is possibly TRBD1 (5 bases). The V and J ends lost 7 bases and 1 base respectively, with 11 bases between them. In germline, CDR1 is SGHTS, CDR2 YDEGEE. The CDR3 is 13 residues long.

This clonotype was seen many times. The chain couples TRBV9 to TRBJ1-4, with D possibly being TRBD1 (5 bases). V was pared by 0 bases and J by 2 bases, with 8 bases between. Germline V gene data show CDR1 as SGDLS and CDR2 as YYNGEE. The CDR3 has 15 amino acids. This CDR3 reads CASSVATDTNEKLFF. The CDR3 DNA sequence: TGTGCCAGCAGCGTAGCGACAGATACTAATGAAAAACTGTTTTTT.

This clonotype was counted many times. The chain couples TRBV12-3 or TRBV12-4 to TRBJ1-2, with no clear D. The V and J ends lost 3 bases and 6 bases respectively, with 17 bases between them. This CDR3 has 15 residues. The CDR3 DNA reads TGTGCCAGCAGTTTCGGATTCGGGCTTAAGGATGGCTACACCTTC. As protein: CASSFGFGLKDGYTF.

This clonotype was detected many times. The gene calls are TRBV29-1 and TRBJ2-7, with D unresolved. The CDR3 spans 12 residues. Trimming pared 0 bases from V and 6 bases from J, leaving 9 bases between. Germline V gives CDR1 SQVTM, CDR2 ANQGSEA. CDR3: CSVEDLMAEQYF. DNA of the CDR3: TGCAGCGTTGAAGATCTTATGGCCGAGCAGTACTTC.

This clonotype was counted ten times or more. The rearrangement joins TRBV7-2 to TRBJ2-1; D gene ambiguous. The CDR3 totals 13 residues. Trimming stripped 4 bases from V and 2 bases from J, with 6 bases between. Germline V gives CDR1 SGHTA, CDR2 FQGNSA. CDR3 sequence reads: CASSWTTYNEQFF. CDR3 nucleotide sequence: TGTGCCAGCAGCTGGACCACCTACAATGAGCAGTTCTTC.

This clonotype was recorded at least ten times. CDR3 sequence: CATTLTDTQYF. The CDR3 nucleotides read TGTGCCACCACACTCACAGATACGCAGTATTTT. The V gene is TRBV6-5, the J gene TRBJ2-3; D remains unclear. CDR3 size: 11 residues. V was clipped by 10 bases and J by 2 bases, with 7 bases between them. Germline loops: CDR1 MNHEY, CDR2 SVGAGI.

This clonotype was detected many times. J is TRBJ1-1 and V is TRBV14, with 10 bases that match TRBD1. Trimming cost V 4 bases and J 3 bases; bases outside gene matches: 17. This CDR3 contains 19 residues. CDR1 and CDR2 (germline): SGHDN, FVKESK. The CDR3 region has the DNA TGTGCCAGCAGCCCGATTCACGTGGGACAGGGGACACCCTACACTGAAGCTTTCTTT. This gives the protein CASSPIHVGQGTPYTEAFF.

V and J are TRBV18 and TRBJ2-2; 7 positions match TRBD2. The CDR3 is 17 amino acids. The V and J ends lost 3 bases and 1 base, in that order; junction bases with no gene match: 8. CDR1 is KGHSH, CDR2 LQKENI, per germline. CDR3 region: CASSPRGGAQNTGELFF. The CDR3 nucleotides are TGTGCCAGCTCACCTCGGGGAGGGGCCCAGAACACCGGGGAGCTGTTTTTT.

This clonotype occurred many times. This chain joins TRBV20-1 and TRBJ1-6; D call uncertain. CDR3 size: 15 residues. Trimming removed 0 bases at V and 5 bases at J, with 11 bases between. The germline V gene has CDR1 DFQATT and CDR2 SNEGSKA (reference sequence). The DNA for the CDR3 is TGCAGTGCTAGAGAGCGGGCAGCGAATAATTCACCCCTCCACTTT. It encodes CSARERAANNSPLHF.

This clonotype was counted ten times or more. The CDR3 coding sequence is TGCAGTGCTAGAGTGTGGGAGGTAATCAGGACAGGGGTGGAGACCCAGTACTTC. Its protein is CSARVWEVIRTGVETQYF. V usage is TRBV20-1 and J usage is TRBJ2-5; 9 bases align to TRBD1. Per the germline V gene, CDR1 is DFQATT and CDR2 is SNEGSKA (reference sequence). The ends lost 1 base at V and 5 bases at J; junction bases unmatched: 17. The CDR3 sequence is 18 residues long.

By share of the sample, this clonotype is medium-sized. The chain couples TRBV19 to TRBJ2-1; 8 bases map to TRBD2. CDR1 is LNHDA and CDR2 is SQIVND in the germline V gene (reference sequence). V lost 6 bases to trimming and J lost 8 bases; unmatched junction nucleotides: 9. This CDR3 has 14 amino acids. In DNA, the CDR3 is TGTGCCAGTAGGATTAGCGGGGTAGGGTATGAGCAGTTCTTC. Protein sequence: CASRISGVGYEQFF. Supplemented by reference TRBV19 and TRBJ2-1, the full variable domain reads DGGITQSPKYLFRKEGQNVTLSCEQNLNHDAMYWYRQDPGQGLRLIYYSQIVNDFQKGDIAEGYSVSREKKESFPLTVTSAQKNPTAFYLCASRISGVGYEQFFGPGTRLTVL.

This clonotype was seen repeatedly, ten times or more. The chain is built from TRBV9 and TRBJ2-1; TRBD1 aligns across 11 bases. The germline V gene has CDR1 SGDLS and CDR2 YYNGEE. The CDR3 loop spans 15 amino acids. After removal of 3 bases from V and 8 bases from J, the junction contained 7 bases not matched to a gene. CDR3 amino acids: CASSADGTGGDEQFF. CDR3 bases: TGTGCCAGCAGCGCCGACGGGACAGGGGGGGATGAGCAGTTCTTC.

This clonotype was recorded many times. This chain uses TRBV29-1 with TRBJ1-1; 7 nucleotides align to TRBD1. J gave up 7 bases and V 0 bases, and 8 bases lay outside the gene matches. The CDR3 is 14 amino acids. Germline-derived CDR1 and CDR2 are SQVTM and ANQGSEA. DNA for the CDR3: TGCAGCGTTGAAGAAGGGGGCCCTAATGGTGAAGCTTTCTTT. It codes for CSVEEGGPNGEAFF.

This clonotype was observed many times. This chain uses TRBV20-1 with TRBJ2-1; the match to TRBD2 covers 8 bases. The germline V gene encodes CDR1 DFQATT and CDR2 SNEGSKA (reference sequence). V lost 6 bases to trimming and J lost 8 bases; unmatched junction nucleotides: 15. The CDR3 is made up of 15 amino acids. In DNA, the CDR3 is TGCAGTGCGAATCCACACCCGGGACTAGTGGATGAGCAGTTCTTC. Residues: CSANPHPGLVDEQFF.

This clonotype came up many times. The chain links TRBV4-1 to TRBJ1-1, with D unclear. The germline V gene has CDR1 MGHRA and CDR2 YSYEKL. The CDR3 spans 13 residues. Deletions cut 3 bases from V and 4 bases from J, with 9 bases between. CDR3 coding DNA: TGCGCCAGCAGCCACCCGGGCCCCACTGAAGCTTTCTTT. Translation: CASSHPGPTEAFF.

In its sample, this clonotype was seen many times. The chain links TRBV4-1 to TRBJ1-1; 7 nucleotides line up with TRBD1. CDR3 length: 14 amino acids. V lost 5 bases and J lost 1; bases outside the gene matches: 4. In germline, CDR1 is MGHRA, CDR2 YSYEKL. The CDR3 DNA follows: TGCGCCAGCAGCACCCCAGGGGGGAACACTGAAGCTTTCTTT. Its protein is CASSTPGGNTEAFF.

Ten or more counts support this clonotype. The genes are TRBV12-5 and TRBJ1-1; D is undetermined. V was shortened by 0 bases and J by 5 bases, with 4 bases between the two germline ends. CDR1 is LGHNT and CDR2 is FRNRAP in the germline V gene. This CDR3 comprises 12 residues. In DNA form, the CDR3 reads TGTGCTAGTGGTTTGGTAGGAACTGAAGCTTTCTTT. It encodes CASGLVGTEAFF.

The sample holds many counts of this clonotype. The V and J genes are TRBV27 and TRBJ1-6; D unresolved. The ends were cut back, 5 bases at V and 6 bases at J, with 11 bases in the middle. Germline CDR1 is MNHEY and CDR2 is SMNVEV (reference sequence). This CDR3 comprises 14 residues. CDR3 loop: CASSLDDANSPLHF. CDR3 coding DNA: TGTGCCAGCAGTCTAGATGATGCTAATTCACCCCTCCACTTT.

This clonotype was counted at least ten times. The V and J genes are TRBV9 and TRBJ1-1; the D is unclear. Germline assignment: CDR1 SGDLS and CDR2 YYNGEE. The CDR3 totals 14 residues. V was pared by 0 bases and J by 4 bases, with 10 bases between. CDR3 in amino acids: CASSVGPGGTEAFF. The DNA of the CDR3 is TGTGCCAGCAGCGTAGGTCCAGGCGGCACTGAAGCTTTCTTT.

This clonotype appeared many times. The chain links TRBV7-2 to TRBJ1-1, with TRBD1 matching 7 bases. There are 14 residues in the CDR3. V lost 0 bases to trimming and J lost 4 bases; unmatched junction nucleotides: 2. Germline values: CDR1 SGHTA, CDR2 FQGNSA. The CDR3 loop is CASSLAGGGTEAFF. CDR3 nucleotides: TGTGCCAGCAGCTTAGCAGGGGGCGGCACTGAAGCTTTCTTT.

This clonotype has at least ten counts. The CDR3 loop reads CASSYWVRDRDLGNQPQHF. CDR3 in DNA: TGTGCCAGCAGTTACTGGGTCCGGGACAGGGATTTAGGCAATCAGCCCCAGCATTTT. The chain employs TRBV6-7 and TRBJ1-5, with 9 bases aligning to TRBD1. TRBV6-7 is reported as an ORF; its role is uncertain. This CDR3 region has 19 residues. V shed 1 base, J shed 2 bases, and the junction held 12 bases outside the gene matches.

This clonotype was seen repeatedly, ten times or more. V usage is TRBV7-9 and J usage is TRBJ1-1; D unresolved. Germline CDR1 is SEHNR and CDR2 is FQNEAQ (reference sequence). V gave up 10 bases and J gave up 0 bases, with 18 bases separating them. The CDR3 is 15 amino acids. DNA of the CDR3: TGTGCCACCCAGTTGGAGGGCGTCATGAACACTGAAGCTTTCTTT. Its translation: CATQLEGVMNTEAFF.

This clonotype has at least ten counts. CDR3 sequence reads: CATSIGQENQPQHF. The CDR3 region has the DNA TGTGCCACCTCAATCGGACAGGAGAATCAGCCCCAGCATTTT. The chain couples TRBV6-2 or TRBV6-3 to TRBJ1-5, with 7 bases aligning to TRBD1. The CDR3 is made up of 14 amino acids. Germline CDR1 MNHEY, CDR2 SVGEGT. V lost 10 bases and J lost 4; bases outside the gene matches: 10.